A single sample gave rise to the 8 T cell receptor beta chains below, sequenced in a study of blood T cell repertoires in COVID-19. Generated by immunoSEQ multiplex PCR, the TCRdb table keeps only in-frame clones and is missing some. The sample contains about 140,000 clones, 87% of which appear only once. Sequenced material: peripheral blood. All receptors come from a human donor in a cohort sampled during active COVID-19.

The chain joins TRBV5-4 to TRBJ2-1; the D gene is possibly TRBD1 (6 bases). The germline V gene has CDR1 SGHNT and CDR2 YYREEE (reference sequence). Trimming pared 4 bases from V and 8 bases from J, leaving 22 bases between. The length of the CDR3 is 16 residues. CDR3 loop: CASSHPLGAEFDEQFF. DNA of the CDR3: TGTGCCAGCAGCCACCCCCTGGGGGCAGAATTCGATGAGCAGTTCTTC.

The CDR3 coding sequence is TGTGCCATCAGTGCCGCAGGGGGCGCGACAGAGACCCAGTACTTC. Its translation: CAISAAGGATETQYF. V usage is TRBV10-3 and J usage is TRBJ2-5, with 8 nucleotides matching TRBD1. CDR1 is ENHRY and CDR2 is SYGVKD in the germline V gene. V lost 4 bases, J lost 4 bases, and 8 bases stayed unmatched. This CDR3 comprises 15 residues.

This clone was recorded a few times. The chain links TRBV30 to TRBJ1-5; D unresolved. The germline CDR1 and CDR2 sequences are GTSNPN and SVGIG (reference sequence). Trimming took off 2 bases at V and 7 bases at J, with 12 bases between the two ends. This CDR3 is 13 amino acids long. This chain's CDR3 is CAWSIGGRQPQHF. CDR3 nucleotides: TGTGCCTGGAGTATAGGAGGCCGACAGCCCCAGCATTTT.

This chain uses TRBV6-2 or TRBV6-3 with TRBJ2-7; maybe TRBD2 (6 bases). The CDR3 has 15 amino acids. Per the germline V gene, CDR1 is MNHEY and CDR2 is SVGEGT. Trimming removed 7 bases from V and 2 bases from J, with 18 bases in between. The CDR3 sequence: CASNPGDSHTYEQYF. The CDR3 coding sequence is TGTGCCAGCAACCCCGGGGACTCCCACACCTACGAGCAGTACTTC.

The chain links TRBV5-1 to TRBJ1-5, with D maybe TRBD1 (6 bases). V lost 4 bases, J lost 4 bases, and 9 bases lay in between. Germline CDR1 and CDR2: SGHRS and YFSETQ. The CDR3 runs to 13 residues. The CDR3 DNA sequence: TGCGCCAGCAGCCGGGGGGCTAATCAGCCCCAGCATTTT. Translation gives CASSRGANQPQHF.

The chain carries TRBV30 and TRBJ1-1; D not certain. Germline CDR1 reads GTSNPN; CDR2 reads SVGIG (reference sequence). The CDR3 runs to 13 residues. V lost 5 bases, J lost 4 bases, and 14 bases lay in between. The DNA for the CDR3 is TGTGCCTGGGGGCAGGCGGGAATCACTGAAGCTTTCTTT. It codes for CAWGQAGITEAFF.

This clone was seen only once. The chain joins TRBV9 to TRBJ2-3, with 9 nucleotides matching TRBD1. Trimming at V came to 3 bases and at J to 5 bases, leaving 10 bases not matched to a gene. This CDR3 contains 16 residues. Looked up from germline, CDR1 is SGDLS and CDR2 is YYNGEE. This chain's CDR3 is CASSDIGTGGGDTQYF. As DNA, the CDR3 is TGTGCCAGCAGCGACATCGGAACAGGGGGCGGAGATACGCAGTATTTT.

The chain links TRBV9 to TRBJ1-1; D ambiguous. Germline CDR1 is SGDLS and CDR2 is YYNGEE. Trimming took 0 bases from V and 1 from J, leaving 10 bases between them. The length of the CDR3 is 15 residues. CDR3 sequence: CASSVVADSNTEAFF. In DNA, the CDR3 is TGTGCCAGCAGCGTAGTGGCAGACTCGAACACTGAAGCTTTCTTT.